Here is one TCR beta chain with its context. MiXCR was run by TCRdb on the RT-PCR reads, yielding one entry per CDR3 protein. The repertoire holds just under 550,000 distinct CDR3 sequences, around 21% seen once, with about 3% in the top ten. This sample stems from a study of response to subunit inactivated influenza vaccine. Germline V CDR1 and CDR2: SGHTA, FQGTGA. Trimming stripped 0 bases from V and 0 bases from J, with 9 bases between. This CDR3 spans 17 amino acids. These data were also reused for a study on T cells expressing NK-cell markers. That work adds: As the method of synthesis, 5'RACE template switching with UMIs yielded TCR beta cDNA.

The TCR was taken from a man aged 45 to 65 who received an inactivated influenza vaccine. Sample: CD4+ T cells sorted from PBMCs, taken roughly 13 days after vaccination. V and J are TRBV7-3 and TRBJ2-6; D is possibly TRBD1 or TRBD2 (5 bases each). CDR3 in DNA: TGTGCCAGCAGCTTAACTGGGACCCGCTCTGGGGCCAACGTCCTGACTTTC. Protein sequence: CASSLTGTRSGANVLTF.